This T cell receptor beta chain was captured by sequencing in a study of control samples from healthy donors and cancer patients. TCRdb's copy holds only in-frame clones and misses some; the assay was immunoSEQ multiplex PCR. In the table there are some 120,000 clones, about 92% of which are singletons. Looked up from germline, CDR1 is ENHRY and CDR2 is SYGVKD. Trimming removed 2 bases at V and 7 bases at J, with 11 bases between. The CDR3 covers 13 residues. This clonotype originated in a man between 45 and 60 years old with head and neck cancer. The specimen sequenced was PBMCs. The rearrangement links TRBV10-3 to TRBJ2-5, with D uncertain. This CDR3 is CAISEGDPRTQYF. The CDR3 DNA is TGTGCCATCAGTGAGGGAGACCCCAGGACCCAGTACTTC.